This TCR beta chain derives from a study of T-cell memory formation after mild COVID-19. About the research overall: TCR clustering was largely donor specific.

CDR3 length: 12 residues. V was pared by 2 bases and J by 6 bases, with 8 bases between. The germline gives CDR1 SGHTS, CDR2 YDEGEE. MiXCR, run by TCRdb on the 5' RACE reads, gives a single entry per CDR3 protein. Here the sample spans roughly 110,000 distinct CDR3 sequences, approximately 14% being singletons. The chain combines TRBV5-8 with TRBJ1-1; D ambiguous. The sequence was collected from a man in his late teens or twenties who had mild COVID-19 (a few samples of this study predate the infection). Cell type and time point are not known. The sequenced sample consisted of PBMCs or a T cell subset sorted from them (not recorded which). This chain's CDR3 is CASSFGSAEAFF. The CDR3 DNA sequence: TGTGCCAGCAGCTTCGGGTCTGCTGAAGCTTTCTTT.